Below, one T cell receptor (beta chain) is given with its context. What this receptor recognizes is not known. Base qualities are not provided; no much larger clone lies one nucleotide away. The sample is drawn from a study of shared clonotypes between healthy human individuals (dated by TCRdb to 2020 to 2021). As for the study more broadly: Three men and a couple of women, aged 18 to 49 years, made up the cohort. For each donor, three plates each were used for CD4 naive and CD4 memory, two plates were used for CD8 naive, and one plate was used for CD8 memory. To estimate repertoire size and how much clonotypes are shared between individuals, the study performed deep sequencing of blood TCR repertoires from about five healthy adults. Different laboratories and diverse techniques were used to prepare libraries and sequence TCR repertoires, to increase sequencing depth and limit assay-specific biases. Each donor's leukapheresis produced roughly between roughly 0.9 and 9 billion PBMCs.

On the study overall, not on this receptor specifically: Naive subsets generally had larger estimated clonotype richness than memory subsets did. Rarefaction of sorted-subset datasets indicated incomplete sequencing despite the large sequencing depth. Approximately 4.8% of naive CD4, more than 3% of naive CD8, roughly 2.5% of memory CD4, and 0.35% to 0.4% of memory CD8 clonotypes were shared across several donors. The small number of donors limited the genetic and exposure-history diversity represented. Compared with non-shared clonotypes, clonotypes shared by all four sorted-subset donors had higher generation probabilities. Sampling was restricted to blood, and TCR repertoires in tissue are likely to differ from TCR repertoires in blood. Pairwise subsampling led to the expectation that sequencing depth would affect the degree of clonotype sharing among donors.

V ends up 5 bases short and J 0 bases short, with an unmatched junction base count of 1. CDR1 and CDR2 were assigned from the germline V gene (reference sequence) as MNHNY and SVGAGI. The CDR3 numbers 15 residues from cysteine through phenylalanine. CDR3 DNA only is kept here, 45 bases in frame from base 1. Using the deep immunoSEQ assay, TCR CDR3 regions were amplified from genomic DNA by multiplex PCR. Genomic DNA extracted from each cell subset was distributed evenly over all wells of several immunoSEQ 96-well plates, and each plate served as one replicate. Each replicate PCR for sorted subsets received around 0.2 ug genomic DNA, equal to roughly 30,000 T cell genomes. Purified libraries were measured with a Qubit 3.0 fluorometer, size-checked on a Bioanalyzer 2100, and measured again with the KAPA Library Quantification kit. A separate single-read 150-cycle Illumina NextSeq 550 flow cell was used to sequence each immunoSEQ 96-well plate. Per the source publication's procedure: Because only junctional sequences without quality scores were contained in the immunoSEQ output, filtering matching that applied to full-length reads could not be performed. Sequences were annotated with PyIR, a Python wrapper for IgBLAST v1.9, and V/J genes and CDR3 were assigned using IMGT germline references. Reads were filtered out if the reads had weak V/J assignments (E-value above 1e-6), no CDR3, stop codons, out-of-frame junctions, or ambiguous translated residues. A V3J clonotype was defined by an identical inferred V gene, J gene, and CDR3 amino acid sequence. Percentage overlap between repertoires was calculated by dividing the number of shared unique clonotypes by the size of the smaller repertoire. Repertoire richness was assessed with RTK rarefaction, the Chao1 estimator, and Recon v2.1 estimates of unobserved clonotypes. Generation probabilities for all TCRbeta clonotypes obtained by the gDNA method from a handful of donors were computed using OLGA. TCRdb re-hosts the immuneACCESS table, in-frame sequences only. Its copies lack some clones; in the studies checked, an unresolved V gene accounts for under half of them, and the cause for the rest is not known. Clone size and V and J calls were adopted from that table, with D and trimming inferred from the DNA. For this sample the table gives a few hundred thousand clones, of which about 96% were detected only once. The top ten constitute 0.32% of the sample.

Donors were healthy HIV-negative adults with no recently reported acute infections or vaccinations. Every donor was a Caucasian adult living in Nashville, Tennessee, USA. The CD8 memory samples were a combination of magnetically selected CD45RO+ cells and CCR7-negative CD45RA+ effector memory (TemRA) cells. Blood was obtained by leukapheresis, after which PBMCs were separated by Ficoll-Histopaque density gradient centrifugation and cryopreserved in liquid nitrogen vapor phase. Analytical flow cytometry was used to check the purity and quantity of every magnetically sorted T cell population. Each sorted fraction had its genomic DNA isolated and then quantified by UV absorbance on a Nanodrop 2000c.

Sequencing was done on a sample of memory CD8+ T cells sorted from blood. The cell subset or site label of this sample denotes: CD45RO+ cells pooled with CCR7-negative TemRA cells. The clonotype originates from a man aged 25-45 years in good health. The rearranged segments are TRBV6-6 and TRBJ2-2, with 9 bases matching TRBD2. The CDR3 in this case is CASSLAGPNTGELFF. Read as DNA, the sequence is TGTGCCAGCAGTCTAGCGGGACCGAACACCGGGGAGCTGTTTTTT.